This TCR beta chain derives from a study of blood T cell repertoires in COVID-19. Study context: There were acute and convalescent COVID-19 samples, and they came from the United States, Italy and Spain. T cells, B-cell-depleted T cells, or PBMCs supplied cDNA or gDNA.

Trimming pared 5 bases from V and 0 bases from J, leaving 11 bases between. The CDR3 is 15 residues long. From germline, CDR1 is LGHDT and CDR2 YNNKEL (reference sequence). In its sample, this clone was seen once. Original methodology: How many nucleated cells were present was estimated from reference gene primer amplification. This table comes from immunoSEQ multiplex PCR, and its TCRdb copy is limited to in-frame clones, with some not included. Clone size and V and J calls were adopted from that table, with D and trimming inferred from the DNA. This table has some 200,000 clones, about 78% appearing once.

This chain connects TRBV3-1 (or the pseudogene TRBV3-2) to TRBJ2-1, with a weak D call TRBD1 (6 bases). The receptor was isolated from a woman aged 70-85 years with acute or convalescent COVID-19. What was sequenced was peripheral blood. The DNA of the CDR3 is TGTGCCAGCAGCGCCCGGGACACCTCCTACAATGAGCAGTTCTTC. It translates to CASSARDTSYNEQFF.